This TCR beta chain emerged from a study of breast tumors, draining lymph nodes, adjacent tissues. The table lists this clonotype with many counts. The lymph nodes were axillary draining lymph nodes from breast cancer patients. Via MiXCR, TCRdb re-called the multiplex PCR reads, giving one row per CDR3 protein. The table records approximately 300,000 distinct CDR3 sequences, roughly 31% of them present only once. This CDR3 has 14 amino acids. CDR1 and CDR2 from the germline V gene are SGHRS and YFSETQ. V was pared by 0 bases and J by 3 bases, with 3 bases of the junction left unmatched. The gene calls are TRBV5-1 and TRBJ2-7, with 7 bases matching TRBD1. The TCR originated in a female donor with breast cancer. Some clones in this sample may be carry-over from other donors' samples. The specimen was axillary lymph node tissue. CDR3 sequence: CASSLEGAYYEQYF. The CDR3, as DNA: TGCGCCAGCAGCTTGGAGGGGGCTTACTACGAGCAGTACTTC.